This TCR beta chain was captured by sequencing in a study of blood T cell repertoires in COVID-19 (dated by TCRdb to the early 2020s). Broadly, across the study: Samples from collaborators originated in the United States, Italy and Spain and spanned both the acute and convalescent phases of COVID-19. The dataset comprised deeply sampled blood TCRbeta repertoires from subjects exposed to, actively infected with, or recovered from COVID-19. The repertoires were released in a freely available public database meant as a resource for research on the immune response to SARS-CoV-2. Where available, HLA class I and class II types were taken from metadata supplied by the sample provider and were not determined by assay-based typing. The samples were drawn from two sources: the first 160 participants of the ongoing ImmuneRACE study, and fewer than 1,500 subjects contributed by 6 global collaborators. Sample metadata almost always included a de-identified subject ID, COVID-19 status, age in years and sex. The material from the prospective study consisted of cDNA or gDNA derived from T cells, B-cell-depleted T cells, or PBMCs.

Whole blood was collected in K2EDTA tubes by collaborating institutions according to the institutions' own protocols. Collaborator samples were shipped for TCRbeta analysis as frozen whole blood, isolated PBMCs, or DNA extracted from either sample type. With regard to this clone: This clone's antigen is unknown. Per-base qualities were not stored, and no clone one base away is much larger.

The immunoSEQ Assay, a bias-controlled multiplex PCR, was used to amplify TCRbeta CDR3 regions from genomic DNA. The study's processing was this. Within the assay, amplification of reference gene primers was used to estimate how many nucleated cells each sample contained. To quantify the absolute abundance of each unique TCRbeta CDR3 rearrangement, sequence reads were collapsed and filtered. For each sample, productive Simpson clonality was calculated as the square root of Simpson's diversity index over productive rearrangements. The table comes from immuneACCESS by way of TCRdb, which keeps in-frame sequences with V and J called. Part of the clones is missing from these tables; in studies checked, under half for an unresolved V gene and the rest for unknown reasons. V and J calls and clone size are copied from that table; D and trimming were computed from the DNA. The sample table shows about 90,000 clones, and approximately 90% are seen once. Of the sample, about 5.5% is held by the ten largest clones.

Trimmed from V: 2 bases; trimmed from J: 6 bases; junction bases lacking a gene match: 9. Sequences GTSNPN (CDR1) and SVGIG (CDR2) are obtained from the germline V gene (reference sequence). From the cysteine up to the phenylalanine, the CDR3 has a length of 14 residues. The entry retains the CDR3 DNA only, 42 bases that are in frame from base 1. Beyond this particular receptor, the publication reports: How much clinical and demographic metadata was included differed by source and by participant, and the metadata was provided uncurated.

The source is a man aged 50 or older with acute or convalescent COVID-19. The V and J genes are TRBV30 and TRBJ2-7; TRBD1 matches 8 bases in the middle. Sequenced input: peripheral blood. In nucleotide form, the sequence is TGTGCCTGGAGTTTTGGACAGGGTTCGCTCGAGCAGTACTTC. Its translation is CAWSFGQGSLEQYF.